The 25 T cell receptor beta chains given below trace back to one sample, sequenced in a study of blood T cell repertoires in COVID-19. Repertoires were generated with immunoSEQ multiplex PCR, while TCRdb's copy carries only in-frame clones and drops some. The sample has a few hundred thousand clones, approximately 85% seen once. The material sequenced was peripheral blood. The receptors shown here come from a woman aged 45-65 years with acute or convalescent COVID-19.

This clone was observed a single time. The chain combines TRBV6-2 or TRBV6-3 with TRBJ2-3, with a tentative D call TRBD2 (5 bases). Germline CDR1 is MNHEY and CDR2 is SVGEGT. The CDR3 covers 14 residues. The V gene lost 4 bases and the J gene lost 2 bases, with 10 bases spanning the gap. The CDR3 DNA reads as TGTGCCAGCAGTTCACTAGGCCACACAGATACGCAGTATTTT. This encodes CASSSLGHTDTQYF.

The chain recombines TRBV7-9 with TRBJ1-2, with TRBD1 matching 7 bases. V dropped 5 bases and J dropped 7; count of bases not matched to a gene: 7. This CDR3 contains 13 residues. Germline values: CDR1 SEHNR, CDR2 FQNEAQ (reference sequence). The CDR3 sequence: CASSPTGLLGYTF. The CDR3 coding sequence is TGTGCCAGCAGCCCGACAGGGCTTCTTGGCTACACCTTC.

J is TRBJ1-1 and V is TRBV7-9; 11 nucleotides match TRBD1. The V gene's germline CDR1 is SEHNR and CDR2 FQNEAQ (reference sequence). The CDR3 is made up of 16 amino acids. After removal of 1 base from V and 3 bases from J, the junction contained 4 bases not matched to a gene. CDR3: CASSLGTGGLDTEAFF. The CDR3 DNA follows: TGTGCCAGCAGCTTAGGGACAGGGGGCTTGGACACTGAAGCTTTCTTT.

The V and J genes are TRBV27 and TRBJ1-3, with D tentatively TRBD1 (5 bases). Germline V gene sequence: CDR1 MNHEY, CDR2 SMNVEV (reference sequence). The V and J ends lost 2 bases and 4 bases respectively, with 12 bases between them. The CDR3 contains 15 residues. CDR3 coding DNA: TGTGCCAGCAGTTTAGGGGGGACCACCGGAAACACCATATATTTT. Protein: CASSLGGTTGNTIYF.

The CDR3 nucleotides are TGTGCCAGCAGCGGGTCGAGCTTGGACGAGCAGTACTTC. Translated: CASSGSSLDEQYF. The chain carries TRBV9 and TRBJ2-7; D is unresolved. Germline values: CDR1 SGDLS, CDR2 YYNGEE. This CDR3 has 13 residues. V was cut by 3 bases and J by 5 bases, with 12 bases left in between.

This clone was counted only a few times. The rearrangement links TRBV12-3 or TRBV12-4 to TRBJ1-1; D possibly corresponds to TRBD1 (5 bases). CDR3 length: 13 residues. V lost 6 bases and J lost 4, with 12 bases in between. CDR3 region: CASSIRVPTEAFF. CDR3 DNA: TGTGCCAGCAGCATCAGGGTCCCCACTGAAGCTTTCTTT.

The chain joins TRBV7-2 to TRBJ1-4, with 7 bases aligning to TRBD1. There are 17 residues in the CDR3. Germline CDR1 is SGHTA and CDR2 is FQGNSA. J was trimmed by 5 bases and V by 5 bases; bases with no gene match: 14. The CDR3 DNA sequence: TGTGCCAGCAGCACAATTGAATGGGACAGCCTCAATGAAAAACTGTTTTTT. It specifies CASSTIEWDSLNEKLFF.

The chain is built from TRBV7-2 and TRBJ2-3, with a tentative D call TRBD1 (5 bases). The germline CDR1 and CDR2 sequences are SGHTA and FQGNSA. The V and J ends lost 6 bases and 6 bases respectively, with 19 bases between them. This CDR3 spans 15 amino acids. The CDR3 region has the DNA TGTGCCAGCAGGCTTCAGGTGGGGCCTTGGGATACGCAGTATTTT. It is translated as CASRLQVGPWDTQYF.

The chain employs TRBV29-1 and TRBJ2-1; 12 bases fit TRBD2. CDR1 and CDR2 (germline): SQVTM, ANQGSEA. With V trimmed by 7 bases and J by 8 bases, 6 bases remained unmatched. The CDR3 contains 13 residues. This chain's CDR3 is CSGGTSGSDEQFF. The CDR3 DNA follows: TGCAGCGGCGGGACTAGCGGGTCCGATGAGCAGTTCTTC.

V and J are TRBV6-5 and TRBJ1-2; D perhaps matches TRBD1 (6 bases). Trimming took 2 bases from V and 7 from J, leaving 17 bases between them. Germline CDR1 MNHEY, CDR2 SVGAGI. The CDR3 is made up of 15 amino acids. CDR3 DNA sequence: TGTGCCAGCAGTTACGGCGGTGGGGCCAGGGGTGGCTACACCTTC. Its protein is CASSYGGGARGGYTF.

V gene TRBV20-1 combines with J gene TRBJ1-3, with D possibly TRBD1 on 6 matching bases. The CDR3 sequence is 14 residues long. From germline, CDR1 is DFQATT and CDR2 SNEGSKA (reference sequence). Trimming left V 3 bases short and J 0 bases short, with 9 bases between. Written as DNA, the CDR3 is TGCAGTGCTAGTGAGGACAGCTCTGGAAACACCATATATTTT. As protein: CSASEDSSGNTIYF.

This clone was recorded once. The V and J genes are TRBV4-3 and TRBJ2-3; D is possibly TRBD1 (5 bases). The germline CDR1 and CDR2 sequences are LGHNA and YSLEER. This CDR3 contains 15 residues. V was clipped by 6 bases and J by 0 bases, with 13 bases between them. CDR3 coding DNA: TGCGCCAGCAGTTTACAGGTTTCTAGCACAGATACGCAGTATTTT. This gives the protein CASSLQVSSTDTQYF.

A few counts support this clone. The chain uses TRBV2 and TRBJ1-6; D gene uncertain. The CDR3 spans 12 residues. Germline V gene sequence: CDR1 SNHLY, CDR2 FYNNEI. The V gene lost 8 bases and the J gene lost 7 bases, with 9 bases spanning the gap. DNA for the CDR3: TGTGCCAGCCGAGGAGTCAATTCACCCCTCCACTTT. This gives the protein CASRGVNSPLHF. Full variable domain (missing parts from reference TRBV2 and TRBJ1-6): EPEVTQTPSHQVTQMGQEVILRCVPISNHLYFYWYRQILGQKVEFLVSFYNNEISEKSEIFDDQFSVERPDGSNFTLKIRSTKLEDSAMYFCASRGVNSPLHFGNGTRLTVT.

The V and J genes are TRBV3-1 (or the pseudogene TRBV3-2) and TRBJ2-2; D is unresolved. The germline CDR1 and CDR2 sequences are LGHDT and YNNKEL (reference sequence). This CDR3 region has 14 residues. The V end was cut by 4 bases, the J end by 3 bases, with 9 bases between. The CDR3, as DNA: TGTGCCAGCAGCCGCACTACTTACACCGGGGAGCTGTTTTTT. This encodes CASSRTTYTGELFF.

This chain links TRBV6-4 with TRBJ1-5; no reliable D call. Trimming shortened V by 0 bases and J by 6 bases, and 9 bases separated the two germline ends. The length of the CDR3 is 14 residues. Per germline, CDR1 MRHNA and CDR2 SNTAGT. In DNA form, the CDR3 reads TGTGCCAGCAGTGACTCGAGGGAACGTCAGCCCCAGCATTTT. Protein: CASSDSRERQPQHF.

The chain links TRBV6-5 to TRBJ2-1; tentative D call: TRBD1 (6 bases). The CDR3 covers 15 residues. Trimming left V 2 bases short and J 3 bases short, with 11 bases between. CDR1 MNHEY and CDR2 SVGAGI come from the germline V gene. Written as DNA, the CDR3 is TGTGCCAGCAGTTACGTGGGGGCGGACTACAATGAGCAGTTCTTC. Amino acids: CASSYVGADYNEQFF.

V and J are TRBV19 and TRBJ1-1; 7 nucleotides agree with TRBD1. Germline V CDR1 and CDR2: LNHDA, SQIVND (reference sequence). This CDR3 spans 15 amino acids. J was trimmed by 1 base and V by 6 bases; bases with no gene match: 8. The CDR3 sequence is CASSVTGDPNTEAFF. In DNA form, the CDR3 reads TGTGCCAGTAGCGTTACAGGGGACCCGAACACTGAAGCTTTCTTT.

The chain has TRBV4-1 and TRBJ2-2; TRBD1 agrees at 7 bases. V lost 6 bases to trimming and J lost 6 bases; unmatched junction nucleotides: 7. The CDR3 has 14 residues. The germline CDR1 and CDR2 sequences are MGHRA and YSYEKL. The CDR3: CASRLTGLSGELFF. The CDR3 bases are TGCGCCAGCAGGTTGACAGGGCTCTCCGGGGAGCTGTTTTTT.

The genes are TRBV7-2 and TRBJ2-5, with D possibly TRBD2 on 7 matching bases. The CDR3 runs 17 residues. V gave up 0 bases and J gave up 2 bases, with 16 bases separating them. The V gene's germline CDR1 is SGHTA and CDR2 FQGNSA. The chain's CDR3 is CASSLAPPGGAQETQYF. In DNA form, the CDR3 reads TGTGCCAGCAGCTTAGCCCCCCCTGGGGGGGCGCAAGAGACCCAGTACTTC.

The chain employs TRBV3-1 (or the pseudogene TRBV3-2) and TRBJ2-7, with 14 positions matching TRBD2. Germline V lookup: CDR1 LGHDT, CDR2 YNNKEL (reference sequence). V lost 3 bases, J lost 5 bases, and 9 bases stayed unmatched. This CDR3 is built from 17 residues. The CDR3 region is CASSQTSGRAYKNEQYF. CDR3 in DNA: TGTGCCAGCAGCCAGACTAGCGGGAGGGCCTATAAGAACGAGCAGTACTTC.

The chain is built from TRBV19 and TRBJ1-5; D gene uncertain. The germline V gene encodes CDR1 LNHDA and CDR2 SQIVND (reference sequence). V was clipped by 0 bases and J by 3 bases, with 9 bases between them. This CDR3 has 15 amino acids. Written as DNA, the CDR3 is TGTGCCAGTAGTATAGATCCAGGATTCAATCAGCCCCAGCATTTT. Amino acids: CASSIDPGFNQPQHF.

The chain joins TRBV30 to TRBJ1-5; TRBD1 is a possible D gene (6 bases). The V gene lost 0 bases and the J gene lost 4 bases, with 13 bases spanning the gap. The length of the CDR3 is 15 residues. Germline-derived CDR1 and CDR2 are GTSNPN and SVGIG (reference sequence). This chain's CDR3 is CAWSVSRGGNQPQHF. CDR3 nucleotides: TGTGCCTGGAGTGTATCAAGGGGGGGAAATCAGCCCCAGCATTTT. The variable domain in full, with the rest retrieved from reference TRBV30 and TRBJ1-5, is SQTIHQWPATLVQPVGSPLSLECTVEGTSNPNLYWYRQAAGRGLQLLFYSVGIGQISSEVPQNLSASRPQDRQFILSSKKLLLSDSGFYLCAWSVSRGGNQPQHFGDGTRLSIL.

J is TRBJ2-7 and V is TRBV7-9; TRBD2 aligns across 10 bases. The junction had 9 bases not matched to a gene; V was cut back by 2 bases and J by 5 bases. The germline CDR1 and CDR2 sequences are SEHNR and FQNEAQ (reference sequence). The CDR3 runs to 16 residues. DNA for the CDR3: TGTGCCAGCAGCTTAAGCTCTAGCGGGAGTAACAACGAGCAGTACTTC. Its protein is CASSLSSSGSNNEQYF.

V is TRBV5-4 and J is TRBJ2-2; 8 nucleotides agree with TRBD2. CDR1 and CDR2 from the germline V gene are SGHNT and YYREEE (reference sequence). V was pared by 5 bases and J by 4 bases, with 7 bases of the junction left unmatched. The CDR3 has 15 residues. CDR3 DNA: TGTGCCAGCAGTATCACTAGCGGTTCCACCGGGGAGCTGTTTTTT. This sequence encodes CASSITSGSTGELFF.

The CDR3 sequence is CASSLFSQSAEAFF. For the CDR3, the DNA is TGCGCCAGCAGCTTATTCTCCCAAAGCGCTGAAGCTTTCTTT. J is TRBJ1-1 and V is TRBV5-1; no reliable D call. The germline gives CDR1 SGHRS, CDR2 YFSETQ. The CDR3 has 14 residues. Trimming cost V 2 bases and J 6 bases, with 14 bases left between them.